This note documents a single T cell receptor (beta chain) sequence. The data derive from a study of blood T cells in healthy people across ages. Each donor gave approximately 9.5 milliliters of peripheral blood. Researchers isolated at least 7 million PBMCs per sample. Each sample yielded at least 5 micrograms of PBMC total RNA. The CDR3 has 15 amino acids. CDR1 SGHTA and CDR2 FQGNSA come from the germline V gene. After removal of 1 base from V and 0 bases from J, the junction contained 2 bases not matched to a gene. Primed by a sample-barcoded 5' primer and a J-beta primer mix, a second PCR proceeded for 7 to 11 cycles. Template switching added a 12-random-nucleotide identifier to every cDNA molecule. MiXCR was run by TCRdb on the 5' RACE reads, yielding one entry per CDR3 protein. This sample yields about 570,000 distinct CDR3 sequences, of which about 25% are seen a single time; roughly 18% belongs to the top ten.

V gene TRBV7-2 combines with J gene TRBJ2-5; 7 nucleotides line up with TRBD2. Sequencing was carried out using blood. The sequence was collected from a woman aged 70 to 79 in good health. Written as DNA, the CDR3 is TGTGCCAGCAGCTTAGGAGCGGGGAACCAAGAGACCCAGTACTTC. It specifies CASSLGAGNQETQYF. The full variable domain, its missing parts supplied by reference TRBV7-2 and TRBJ2-5, is GAGVSQSPSNKVTEKGKDVELRCDPISGHTALYWYRQSLGQGLEFLIYFQGNSAPDKSGLPSDRFSAERTGGSVSTLTIQRTQQEDSAVYLCASSLGAGNQETQYFGPGTRLLVL.